These 18 T cell receptor beta chains originate from one sample sequenced in a study of CD8+CD57+ T cells in acquired aplastic anemia. Genomic DNA was employed as the template in profiling TCR beta VDJ and CDR3. Each CDR3 protein is one row after TCRdb ran MiXCR on the reads. The repertoire holds about 190,000 distinct CDR3 sequences, roughly half seen once, with 16% in the top ten. The source material was sorted CD4+, CD8+, or CD8+CD57+ T cells (not recorded which) from PBMCs. The source is a human donor in good health, serving as a control.

The J gene is TRBJ2-1, the V gene TRBV12-3 or TRBV12-4; perhaps TRBD1 as D (5 bases). There are 12 residues in the CDR3. Trimming removed 6 bases at V and 9 bases at J, with 12 bases between. CDR3 residues: CASRAGLGEQFF. The CDR3 DNA sequence: TGTGCCAGCAGAGCAGGGTTGGGTGAGCAGTTCTTC.

The table lists this clonotype with many counts. The J gene is TRBJ1-3, the V gene TRBV9; maybe TRBD1 (6 bases). CDR3 length: 15 residues. Germline-derived CDR1 and CDR2 are SGDLS and YYNGEE. The V end was cut by 0 bases, the J end by 4 bases, with 11 bases between. The CDR3 DNA reads as TGTGCCAGCAGCGTAGCTCCGGACAGAGGAAACACCATATATTTT. Amino acid sequence: CASSVAPDRGNTIYF.

There are many counts of this clonotype. The rearrangement joins TRBV4-2 to TRBJ2-7, with 10 bases aligning to TRBD1. CDR3 length equals 14 residues. CDR1 is LGHNA, CDR2 YNFKEQ, per germline. Losses at the gene ends were 4 bases for V and 5 bases for J; bases not matched to a gene: 5. The CDR3 here is CASSLTGGEDEQYF. CDR3 DNA: TGTGCCAGCAGCCTGACAGGGGGCGAGGACGAGCAGTACTTC.

The chain employs TRBV4-3 and TRBJ1-6; the D gene is possibly TRBD1 (5 bases). Between the trimmed V and J ends, which lost 5 bases and 9 bases, there was a span of 14 bases. The CDR3 spans 14 residues. Per germline, CDR1 LGHNA and CDR2 YSLEER. The CDR3 reads CASSLGTAGSPLHF. Here the CDR3 DNA reads TGCGCCAGCAGCTTAGGGACTGCGGGTTCACCCCTCCACTTT.

This clonotype turned up a few times. An end of the junction differs from the germline gene, which may be a read error. V gene TRBV9 combines with J gene TRBJ2-3; 8 positions agree with TRBD2. Looked up from germline, CDR1 is SGDLS and CDR2 is YYNGEE. This CDR3 region has 15 residues. CDR3 protein: CASSQRGPGTDTQYF. The CDR3, as DNA: TGCGCCAGCAGCCAGCGGGGGCCGGGCACAGATACGCAGTATTTT.

The sample holds many counts of this clonotype. The V and J genes are TRBV27 and TRBJ2-7; a possible D gene is TRBD1 (6 bases). Germline-derived CDR1 and CDR2 are MNHEY and SMNVEV (reference sequence). This CDR3 contains 14 residues. The germline V and J ends were trimmed by 6 bases and 3 bases, with 15 bases remaining between them. The CDR3 sequence: CASSRVQGGYEQYF. CDR3 coding DNA: TGTGCCAGCAGCCGGGTACAGGGTGGCTACGAGCAGTACTTC.

The chain has TRBV29-1 and TRBJ1-5; D is unresolved. The CDR3 loop spans 13 amino acids. Per germline, CDR1 SQVTM and CDR2 ANQGSEA. The V and J ends lost 4 bases and 6 bases respectively, with 13 bases between them. The CDR3, as DNA: TGCAGCGTTGGGTACGGGGAGGGTCAGCCCCAGCATTTT. Translation: CSVGYGEGQPQHF.

Only a few counts were recorded for this clonotype. The V gene is TRBV9, the J gene TRBJ2-7, with TRBD2 as a possible D gene (5 bases). The V end was cut by 4 bases, the J end by 6 bases, with 17 bases between. Germline assignment: CDR1 SGDLS and CDR2 YYNGEE. There are 14 residues in the CDR3. The CDR3 sequence: CASSLASSRPEQYV. The DNA of the CDR3 is TGTGCCAGCAGCTTAGCGTCTAGCCGCCCCGAGCAGTACGTC.

This clonotype has more than one count but fewer than ten. This rearrangement joins TRBV6-5 to TRBJ1-2; D may be TRBD1 (6 bases). Trimming pared 5 bases from V and 5 bases from J, leaving 12 bases between. The CDR3 spans 13 residues. CDR1 and CDR2 (germline): MNHEY, SVGAGI. Here the CDR3 DNA reads TGTGCCAGCAGTCGTGCAGGGGCTTATGGCTACACCTTC. Amino acid sequence: CASSRAGAYGYTF.

This clonotype was observed at least ten times. V is TRBV7-8 and J is TRBJ1-6; 7 positions agree with TRBD1. The V and J ends lost 0 bases and 10 bases, in that order; junction bases with no gene match: 6. Germline V gene sequence: CDR1 SGHVS, CDR2 FQNEAQ. The CDR3 is 15 residues long. The CDR3 is CASSLAGGAWSPLHF. The CDR3, as DNA: TGTGCCAGCAGCTTAGCAGGGGGCGCTTGGTCACCCCTCCACTTT.

A word on this clonotype: A much larger clone sits a single nucleotide away, making a read error possible. The chain uses TRBV5-4 and TRBJ2-2; no definite D call. V shed 0 bases and J shed 4 bases, with 7 bases lying between them. CDR3 size: 14 residues. Germline CDR1 is SGHNT and CDR2 is YYREEE (reference sequence). Here the CDR3 reads CASSLGLSTGELFF. CDR3 coding DNA: TGTGCCAGCAGCTTGGGCCTCAGCACCGGGGAGCTGTTTTTT.

The chain recombines TRBV25-1 with TRBJ2-5, with 9 bases lining up with TRBD2. This CDR3 has 16 residues. Losses at the gene ends were 2 bases for V and 5 bases for J; bases not matched to a gene: 9. Germline V CDR1 and CDR2: MGHDK, SYGVNS. The CDR3, as DNA: TGTGCCAGCAGTGAAGGTGGAGCGGGAGGAGTGGAGACCCAGTACTTC. It is translated as CASSEGGAGGVETQYF.

The rearrangement uses TRBV9 and TRBJ2-2, with 9 bases lining up with TRBD2. This CDR3 region has 15 residues. The germline CDR1 and CDR2 sequences are SGDLS and YYNGEE. After removal of 7 bases from V and 3 bases from J, the junction contained 7 bases not matched to a gene. The CDR3 loop reads CASGRGGRDTGELFF. As DNA, the CDR3 is TGTGCCAGCGGGCGGGGGGGGAGGGACACCGGGGAGCTGTTTTTT.

This chain connects TRBV20-1 to TRBJ2-7; TRBD1 aligns across 8 bases. Germline CDR1 DFQATT, CDR2 SNEGSKA (reference sequence). The CDR3 is 15 amino acids. Germline trimming cut 2 bases from V and 2 bases from J; bases unmatched to any gene: 8. CDR3 DNA: TGCAGTGCTAGATATCCTGGGACAGGTCCCTACGAGCAGTACTTC. Residues: CSARYPGTGPYEQYF.

The chain uses TRBV20-1 and TRBJ2-2; 10 bases map to TRBD1. Germline loops: CDR1 DFQATT, CDR2 SNEGSKA (reference sequence). The junction had 1 base not matched to a gene; V was cut back by 5 bases and J by 4 bases. CDR3 length equals 13 residues. The CDR3: CSAWDRGTGELFF. In nucleotides, the CDR3 is TGCAGTGCTTGGGACAGGGGCACCGGGGAGCTGTTTTTT.

In regard to this clonotype: One end of the junction is discordant with germline, which a read error may explain. V usage is TRBV24-1 and J usage is TRBJ2-7; D gene unclear. The CDR3 covers 13 residues. Germline values: CDR1 KGHDR, CDR2 SFDVKD. CDR3 amino acids: CATSDPASDEQYF. The CDR3 DNA reads as TGTGCCACCAGTGATCCCGCCTCCGACGAGCAGTACTTC.

V usage is TRBV2 and J usage is TRBJ2-3; D may correspond to TRBD1 or TRBD2 (5 bases each). This CDR3 has 15 amino acids. The V gene lost 1 base and the J gene lost 0 bases, with 8 bases spanning the gap. CDR1 is SNHLY and CDR2 is FYNNEI in the germline V gene. The CDR3 sequence is CASSEVGDSTDTQYF. The CDR3 DNA reads as TGTGCCAGCAGTGAAGTAGGGGACAGCACAGATACGCAGTATTTT. The entire variable domain, with the rest obtained from reference TRBV2 and TRBJ2-3, is as follows: EPEVTQTPSHQVTQMGQEVILRCVPISNHLYFYWYRQILGQKVEFLVSFYNNEISEKSEIFDDQFSVERPDGSNFTLKIRSTKLEDSAMYFCASSEVGDSTDTQYFGPGTRLTVL.

V and J are TRBV19 and TRBJ1-2; D gene unclear. The CDR3 consists of 15 residues. The germline V and J ends were trimmed by 4 bases and 0 bases, with 12 bases remaining between them. Germline V gives CDR1 LNHDA, CDR2 SQIVND (reference sequence). CDR3 sequence (DNA): TGTGCCAGTAGTACCCACAGAGACTCTAACTATGGCTACACCTTC. Its protein product is CASSTHRDSNYGYTF.